The TCR beta chain under discussion was sequenced for a study of blood T cell repertoires in COVID-19. Here immunoSEQ multiplex PCR was the method, and the copy in TCRdb shows in-frame clones only, minus some. The top ten hold 1.9% of the sample, which has roughly 260,000 clones, roughly 88% seen once. CDR1 is MNHEY and CDR2 is SVGAGI in the germline V gene. This CDR3 is built from 13 residues. Trimming took 3 bases from V and 8 from J, leaving 13 bases between them. The sequence derives from a woman aged 45-59 years who had recovered from COVID-19. The gene calls are TRBV6-5 and TRBJ1-2, with a weak D call TRBD1 (6 bases). The specimen sequenced was PBMCs or T cells enriched from blood (not recorded which). The CDR3 nucleotides read TGTGCCAGCAGTTATACAGGGTACGAGGGCTACACCTTC. It translates to CASSYTGYEGYTF.